These 18 T cell receptor beta chains share one sample of origin, sequenced in a study of T cell responses to AZD1222 COVID-19 vaccine. Data came from immunoSEQ multiplex PCR; TCRdb stores just in-frame clones and leaves some out. The sample consists of roughly 91,000 clones, roughly nine tenths of them appearing once. Sequencing was performed on peripheral blood, taken on day 0 of AZD1222 vaccination. The receptors here all came from an adult in good health.

V and J are TRBV2 and TRBJ2-1; 7 nucleotides match TRBD1. The V gene end was trimmed by 7 bases and the J gene end by 7 bases; junction bases not matched to a gene: 4. The CDR3 runs to 12 residues. Germline V gene lookup returns CDR1 SNHLY and CDR2 FYNNEI. CDR3 nucleotides: TGTGCCAGCACCGCGACAGGGAATGAGCAGTTCTTC. Translating it yields CASTATGNEQFF. The entire variable domain, with the rest obtained from reference TRBV2 and TRBJ2-1, is as follows: EPEVTQTPSHQVTQMGQEVILRCVPISNHLYFYWYRQILGQKVEFLVSFYNNEISEKSEIFDDQFSVERPDGSNFTLKIRSTKLEDSAMYFCASTATGNEQFFGPGTRLTVL.

The chain employs TRBV7-6 and TRBJ2-2; 7 nucleotides align to TRBD2. Per the germline V gene, CDR1 is SGHVS and CDR2 is FNYEAQ. The ends lost 8 bases at V and 4 bases at J; junction bases unmatched: 10. The length of the CDR3 is 15 residues. CDR3 sequence (DNA): TGTGCCAGCGGATCGGGCGGGAGCGGCACCGGGGAGCTGTTTTTT. Amino acids: CASGSGGSGTGELFF.

The count of this clone is one. The V and J genes are TRBV2 and TRBJ1-3; D is undetermined. The CDR3 spans 13 residues. The germline V gene has CDR1 SNHLY and CDR2 FYNNEI. Trimming stripped 11 bases from V and 0 bases from J, with 11 bases between. The CDR3 reads CASHRTSGNTIYF. The CDR3 DNA is TGTGCCTCCCACCGGACCTCTGGAAACACCATATATTTT.

This chain joins TRBV19 and TRBJ1-2; 7 nucleotides match TRBD1. The CDR3 runs 10 residues. V lost 9 bases and J lost 5; bases outside the gene matches: 0. The V gene's germline CDR1 is LNHDA and CDR2 SQIVND (reference sequence). CDR3 in DNA: TGTGCCAGCAGGGGGTATGGCTACACCTTC. Its protein product is CASRGYGYTF.

The chain joins TRBV18 to TRBJ1-1, with TRBD1 as a possible D gene (5 bases). The germline CDR1 and CDR2 sequences are KGHSH and LQKENI. Trimming removed 6 bases at V and 1 base at J, with 9 bases between. This CDR3 region has 13 residues. The CDR3 loop reads CASSPGTNTEAFF. The CDR3, as DNA: TGTGCCAGCTCGCCGGGGACGAACACTGAAGCTTTCTTT.

This chain joins TRBV2 and TRBJ1-3; TRBD1 might be the D (5 bases). The V end lost 2 bases, the J end lost 0 bases, and 8 bases lay between the germline ends. The CDR3 is made up of 15 amino acids. CDR1 SNHLY and CDR2 FYNNEI come from the germline V gene. DNA for the CDR3: TGTGCCAGCAGTGAATTGGGACGCTCTGGAAACACCATATATTTT. Translation: CASSELGRSGNTIYF. The variable domain in full, completed from reference TRBV2 and TRBJ1-3, reads EPEVTQTPSHQVTQMGQEVILRCVPISNHLYFYWYRQILGQKVEFLVSFYNNEISEKSEIFDDQFSVERPDGSNFTLKIRSTKLEDSAMYFCASSELGRSGNTIYFGEGSWLTVV.

This chain joins TRBV7-9 and TRBJ2-2; 7 nucleotides line up with TRBD2. The germline CDR1 and CDR2 sequences are SEHNR and FQNEAQ (reference sequence). This CDR3 has 16 residues. Trimming removed 5 bases from V and 4 bases from J; junction bases left unmatched: 10. Here the CDR3 reads CASSPAGVRGTGELFF. DNA for the CDR3: TGTGCCAGCAGCCCGGCGGGGGTACGTGGCACCGGGGAGCTGTTTTTT. Based on the CDR3 plus reference TRBV7-9 and TRBJ2-2, the full variable domain is DTGVSQNPRHKITKRGQNVTFRCDPISEHNRLYWYRQTLGQGPEFLTYFQNEAQLEKSRLLSDRFSAERPKGSFSTLEIQRTEQGDSAMYLCASSPAGVRGTGELFFGEGSRLTVL.

V usage is TRBV12-3 or TRBV12-4 and J usage is TRBJ2-7, with unresolved D. The CDR3 has 13 residues. V lost 2 bases and J lost 4, with 9 bases in between. The CDR3 reads CASSLWVEYEQYF. The DNA for the CDR3 is TGTGCCAGCAGTTTATGGGTAGAATACGAGCAGTACTTC.

This chain uses TRBV10-2 with TRBJ1-6; no firm D call. V dropped 2 bases and J dropped 14 bases, with 19 bases sitting between them. Germline CDR1 WSHSY, CDR2 SAAADI. The CDR3 length is 15 residues. The CDR3 spells CASSEGPARVASLHF. The DNA for the CDR3 is TGCGCCAGCAGTGAGGGGCCCGCACGCGTAGCGTCCCTCCACTTT.

This sequence joins TRBV4-1 and TRBJ2-2; D gene ambiguous. The length of the CDR3 is 17 residues. Looked up from germline, CDR1 is MGHRA and CDR2 is YSYEKL. V lost 6 bases, J lost 0 bases, and 17 bases lay in between. CDR3 sequence reads: CASSLGSTGANTGELFF. The CDR3 coding sequence is TGCGCCAGCAGTCTTGGGTCAACGGGCGCGAACACCGGGGAGCTGTTTTTT.

V gene TRBV3-1 (or the pseudogene TRBV3-2) combines with J gene TRBJ2-7, with TRBD2 identical over 10 bases. This CDR3 has 14 amino acids. The germline V gene encodes CDR1 LGHDT and CDR2 YNNKEL (reference sequence). The V gene end was trimmed by 4 bases and the J gene end by 6 bases; junction bases not matched to a gene: 6. DNA of the CDR3: TGTGCCAGCAGCCGGCCCGGACTAGCGGTCGAGCAGTACTTC. Residues: CASSRPGLAVEQYF.

This clone was detected once. The chain has TRBV5-1 and TRBJ1-4; the D is unclear. The length of the CDR3 is 13 residues. CDR1 and CDR2 (germline): SGHRS, YFSETQ. Trimming shortened V by 0 bases and J by 7 bases, and 7 bases separated the two germline ends. The CDR3 bases are TGCGCCAGCAGCTTGGCTCTGGGTGAAAAACTGTTTTTT. The encoded protein is CASSLALGEKLFF.

The chain couples TRBV2 to TRBJ2-3, with 7 positions matching TRBD1. The junction had 6 bases not matched to a gene; V was cut back by 4 bases and J by 8 bases. Germline V CDR1 and CDR2: SNHLY, FYNNEI. This CDR3 contains 13 residues. The CDR3, as DNA: TGTGCCAGCAGTGGGGACAGCGTGAGTACGCAGTATTTT. Its translation is CASSGDSVSTQYF.

The V and J genes are TRBV2 and TRBJ2-2, with a tentative D call TRBD2 (6 bases). This CDR3 spans 15 amino acids. The germline V gene has CDR1 SNHLY and CDR2 FYNNEI. V lost 6 bases and J lost 6, with 17 bases in between. This CDR3 is CASSGDLGGAGELFF. CDR3 in DNA: TGTGCCAGCAGCGGTGACCTCGGAGGGGCCGGGGAGCTGTTTTTT.

The chain joins TRBV12-3 or TRBV12-4 to TRBJ2-7; TRBD1 matches 9 bases. The junction had 2 bases not matched to a gene; V was cut back by 3 bases and J by 5 bases. The CDR3 sequence is 13 residues long. The CDR3 nucleotides are TGTGCCAGCAGTTTGAGGACAGGGGACGAGCAGTACTTC. Its protein product is CASSLRTGDEQYF.

The V gene is TRBV5-1, the J gene TRBJ2-3; D unclear. This CDR3 is built from 18 residues. Between the trimmed V and J ends, which lost 3 bases and 0 bases, there was a span of 20 bases. Germline values: CDR1 SGHRS, CDR2 YFSETQ. The CDR3 DNA follows: TGCGCCAGCAGCTATGATAAACAGAGATCCTCTAGCACAGATACGCAGTATTTT. Its translation: CASSYDKQRSSSTDTQYF.

The chain joins TRBV5-4 to TRBJ1-5; D remains unclear. This CDR3 has 13 residues. Germline V gives CDR1 SGHNT, CDR2 YYREEE (reference sequence). V was clipped by 3 bases and J by 0 bases, with 4 bases between them. The CDR3 DNA reads TGTGCCAGCAGCTCGGATAGCAATCAGCCCCAGCATTTT. It encodes CASSSDSNQPQHF.

This clone was detected once. The V and J genes are TRBV7-9 and TRBJ1-2, with 7 nucleotides matching TRBD1. Germline trimming cut 3 bases from V and 1 base from J; bases unmatched to any gene: 5. From germline, CDR1 is SEHNR and CDR2 FQNEAQ (reference sequence). The CDR3 consists of 15 residues. CDR3 protein: CASSFRTGFNYGYTF. The CDR3 DNA follows: TGTGCCAGCAGCTTCAGGACAGGCTTTAACTATGGCTACACCTTC.